The subject of this entry is one TCR beta chain. Germline assignment: CDR1 PRHDT and CDR2 FYEKMQ (reference sequence). V was cut by 6 bases and J by 1 base, with 15 bases left in between. This CDR3 has 15 amino acids. The sample originates from a study of blood T cell repertoires in COVID-19. On the study more broadly: Sites in the United States, Italy and Spain provided acute and convalescent COVID-19 samples. The cDNA or gDNA used as material had been derived from T cells, B-cell-depleted T cells, or PBMCs.

As handled by the study authors: Reference gene primer amplification yielded estimated nucleated cell counts. Using immunoSEQ multiplex PCR, the repertoire was profiled, and TCRdb retains in-frame clones only, with some absent. The D gene and trimming were derived from the DNA, and the V and J assignments and clone size from that table. The sample shows about 420,000 clones, 70% to 90% of them seen only once. What was sequenced was peripheral blood. This TCR was sampled from a man between 18 and 29 years old with COVID-19, enrolled during active disease. This rearrangement joins TRBV13 to TRBJ1-1; D is perhaps TRBD1 (6 bases). CDR3 loop: CASRPQRTENTEAFF. For the CDR3, the DNA is TGTGCCAGCAGGCCCCAAAGGACAGAGAACACTGAAGCTTTCTTT.